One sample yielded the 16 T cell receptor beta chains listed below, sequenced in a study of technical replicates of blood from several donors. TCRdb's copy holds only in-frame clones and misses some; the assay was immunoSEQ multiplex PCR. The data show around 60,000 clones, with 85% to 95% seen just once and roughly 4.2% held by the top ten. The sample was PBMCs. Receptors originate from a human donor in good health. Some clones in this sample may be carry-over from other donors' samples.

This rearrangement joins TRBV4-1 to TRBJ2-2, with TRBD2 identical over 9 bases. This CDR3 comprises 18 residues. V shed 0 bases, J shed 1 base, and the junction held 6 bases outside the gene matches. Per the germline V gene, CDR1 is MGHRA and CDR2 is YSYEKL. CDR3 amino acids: CASSQDGLAGLNTGELFF. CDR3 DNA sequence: TGCGCCAGCAGCCAAGACGGGCTAGCGGGGCTGAACACCGGGGAGCTGTTTTTT.

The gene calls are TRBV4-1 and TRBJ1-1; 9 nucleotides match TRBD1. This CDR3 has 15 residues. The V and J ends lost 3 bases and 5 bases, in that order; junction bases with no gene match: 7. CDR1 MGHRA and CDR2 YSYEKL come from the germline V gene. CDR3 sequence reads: CASSQPTGGSTEAFF. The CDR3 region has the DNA TGCGCCAGCAGCCAGCCGACAGGGGGTTCTACTGAAGCTTTCTTT.

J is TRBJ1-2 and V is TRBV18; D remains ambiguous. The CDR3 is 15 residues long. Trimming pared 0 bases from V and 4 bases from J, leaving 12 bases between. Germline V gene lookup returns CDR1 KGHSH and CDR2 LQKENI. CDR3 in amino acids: CASSPPSPSVYGYTF. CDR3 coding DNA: TGTGCCAGCTCACCACCATCTCCCAGCGTCTATGGCTACACCTTC.

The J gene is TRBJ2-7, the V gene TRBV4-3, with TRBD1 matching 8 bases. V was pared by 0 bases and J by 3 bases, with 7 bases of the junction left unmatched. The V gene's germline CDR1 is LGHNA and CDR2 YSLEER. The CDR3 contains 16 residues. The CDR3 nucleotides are TGCGCCAGCAGCCAAGATAGGACAGGGCCTTTCTACGAGCAGTACTTC. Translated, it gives CASSQDRTGPFYEQYF.

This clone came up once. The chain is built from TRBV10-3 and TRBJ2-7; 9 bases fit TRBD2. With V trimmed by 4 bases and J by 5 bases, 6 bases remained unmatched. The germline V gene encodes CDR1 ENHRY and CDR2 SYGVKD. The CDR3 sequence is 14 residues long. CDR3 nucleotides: TGTGCCATCAGTGGCCTAGCGGGGAACAACGAGCAGTACTTC. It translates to CAISGLAGNNEQYF.

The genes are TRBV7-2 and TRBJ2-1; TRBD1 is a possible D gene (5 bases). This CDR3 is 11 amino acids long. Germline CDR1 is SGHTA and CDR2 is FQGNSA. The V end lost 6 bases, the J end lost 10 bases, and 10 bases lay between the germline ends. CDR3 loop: CASRLQAEQFF. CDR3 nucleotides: TGTGCCAGCAGATTACAGGCAGAGCAGTTCTTC. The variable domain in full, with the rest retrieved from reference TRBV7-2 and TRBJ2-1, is GAGVSQSPSNKVTEKGKDVELRCDPISGHTALYWYRQSLGQGLEFLIYFQGNSAPDKSGLPSDRFSAERTGGSVSTLTIQRTQQEDSAVYLCASRLQAEQFFGPGTRLTVL.

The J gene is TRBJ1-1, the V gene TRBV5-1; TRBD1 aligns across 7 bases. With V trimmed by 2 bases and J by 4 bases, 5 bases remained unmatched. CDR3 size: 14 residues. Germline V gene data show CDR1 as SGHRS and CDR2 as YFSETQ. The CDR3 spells CASSFTGVTTEAFF. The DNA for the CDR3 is TGCGCCAGCAGCTTCACAGGGGTGACCACTGAAGCTTTCTTT.

The CDR3 loop reads CASRRSDRESGANVLTF. CDR3 DNA sequence: TGTGCCAGTAGAAGGTCGGACAGGGAATCTGGGGCCAACGTCCTGACTTTC. The rearrangement uses TRBV19 and TRBJ2-6; 8 bases align to TRBD1. The CDR3 sequence is 17 residues long. Trimming at V came to 6 bases and at J to 1 base, leaving 8 bases not matched to a gene. CDR1 and CDR2 from the germline V gene are LNHDA and SQIVND (reference sequence).

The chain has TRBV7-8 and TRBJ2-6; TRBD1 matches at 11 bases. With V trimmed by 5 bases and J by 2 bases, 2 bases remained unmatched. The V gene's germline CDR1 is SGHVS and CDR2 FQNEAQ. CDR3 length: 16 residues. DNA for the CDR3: TGTGCCAGCAGCACGGACAGGGGGCCTGGGGCCAACGTCCTGACTTTC. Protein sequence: CASSTDRGPGANVLTF.

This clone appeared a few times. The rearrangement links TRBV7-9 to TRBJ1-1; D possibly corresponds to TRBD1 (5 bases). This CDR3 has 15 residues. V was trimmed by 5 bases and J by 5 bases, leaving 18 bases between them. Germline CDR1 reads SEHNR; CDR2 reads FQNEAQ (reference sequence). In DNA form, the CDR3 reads TGTGCCAGCAGCCCGTGGGGCTTAAGGACGACTGAAGCTTTCTTT. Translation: CASSPWGLRTTEAFF.

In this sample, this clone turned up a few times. The CDR3 loop is CASSQDGRGVYEQYF. DNA for the CDR3: TGCGCCAGCAGCCAAGATGGCAGGGGGGTCTACGAGCAGTACTTC. J is TRBJ2-7 and V is TRBV4-1, with D perhaps TRBD1 (7 bases). The CDR3 spans 15 residues. V dropped 0 bases and J dropped 3 bases, with 12 bases sitting between them. CDR1 is MGHRA, CDR2 YSYEKL, per germline.

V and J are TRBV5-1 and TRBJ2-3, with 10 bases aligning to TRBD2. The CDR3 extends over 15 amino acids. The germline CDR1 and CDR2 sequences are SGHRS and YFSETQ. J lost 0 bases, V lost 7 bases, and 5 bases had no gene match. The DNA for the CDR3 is TGCGCCAGCCGATGGACTAGCGGTAGCACAGATACGCAGTATTTT. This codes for CASRWTSGSTDTQYF.

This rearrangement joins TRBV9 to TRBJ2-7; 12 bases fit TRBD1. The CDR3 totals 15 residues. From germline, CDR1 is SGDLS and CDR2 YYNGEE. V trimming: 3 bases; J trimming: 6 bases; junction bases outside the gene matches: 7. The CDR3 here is CASSGDGTGGREQYF. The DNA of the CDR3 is TGTGCCAGCAGCGGAGACGGGACAGGGGGCCGCGAGCAGTACTTC.

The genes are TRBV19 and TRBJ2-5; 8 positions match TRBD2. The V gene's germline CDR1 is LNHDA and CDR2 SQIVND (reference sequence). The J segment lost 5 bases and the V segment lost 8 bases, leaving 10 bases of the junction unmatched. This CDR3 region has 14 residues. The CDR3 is CASGKEGLGETQYF. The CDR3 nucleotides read TGTGCCAGTGGCAAAGAGGGACTAGGTGAGACCCAGTACTTC.

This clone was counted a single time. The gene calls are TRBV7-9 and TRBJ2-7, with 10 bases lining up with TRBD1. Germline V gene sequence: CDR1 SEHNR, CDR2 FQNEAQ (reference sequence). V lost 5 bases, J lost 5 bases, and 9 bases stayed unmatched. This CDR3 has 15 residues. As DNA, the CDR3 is TGTGCCAGCAGCCCGGGGACAGGGGATCCCCACGAGCAGTACTTC. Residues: CASSPGTGDPHEQYF.

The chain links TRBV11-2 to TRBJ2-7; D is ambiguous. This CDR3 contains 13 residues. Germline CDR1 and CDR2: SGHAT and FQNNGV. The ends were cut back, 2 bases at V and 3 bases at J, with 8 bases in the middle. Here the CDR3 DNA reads TGTGCCAGCAGCTTAAGCAATTTCTACGAGCAGTACTTC. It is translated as CASSLSNFYEQYF.